This T cell receptor beta chain was sequenced in a study of OX40 agonist ivuxolimab in advanced cancers. Study details: A male proportion of approximately 83% was recorded, with mean age around 64 years and range about 20 to 85. Two patients with cutaneous melanoma and one with hepatocellular carcinoma, three in total, showed partial responses. People who had prior anti-PD-1, anti-PD-L1 or anti-CTLA-4 therapy could take part, and approximately 44% had some.

CDR1 and CDR2 (germline): WNHNN, SYGVQD (reference sequence). Trimming removed 0 bases at V and 6 bases at J, with 3 bases between. The CDR3 contains 12 residues. Regarding the study as a whole: Partial responders at 0.1-3.0 mg/kg showed near-lowest clonal expansion.

This clone was counted between two and nine times. Its specificity is unknown. Only in-frame clones appear in the TCRdb table, and some are missing; sequencing was by immunoSEQ multiplex PCR. The table has 60,000 or so clones, approximately 87% seen once. This TCR was recovered from an adult with an advanced solid tumor such as melanoma, head and neck, liver or kidney cancer. The sequencing here drew on CD4+ or CD8+ T cells sorted from blood, taken in a trial of the OX40 agonist ivuxolimab. The chain has TRBV10-1 and TRBJ1-5; D unclear. The CDR3 DNA reads as TGCGCCAGCAGTGAGTCTTTTCAGCCCCAGCATTTT. This sequence encodes CASSESFQPQHF.